Sequencing of this T cell receptor (beta chain) was carried out in a study of Tregs in tolerant kidney transplant recipients. Comments on this clone: Its target is unknown. Other DNA sequences in this specimen translate into the identical CDR3.

CD4+CD25+CD127- Tregs, CD4+CD25- non-Tregs, CD4 and CD8 cells were sorted. Overall study results and limits: This study did not directly address biological reproducibility. Few patients were studied, so findings need validation in larger groups.

This CDR3 spans 19 amino acids. V gave up 8 bases and J gave up 3 bases, with 30 bases separating them. Germline-derived CDR1 and CDR2 are SGDLS and YYNGEE. Generated by immunoSEQ multiplex PCR, the TCRdb table keeps only in-frame clones and is missing some. The table includes around 16,000 clones, approximately 94% detected once. The specimen sequenced was CD8+ T cells from blood. The receptor was derived from a human donor in good health. The genes are TRBV9 and TRBJ1-5; the D gene is possibly TRBD1 (5 bases). CDR3: CASITTLSRDGYFNQPQHF. In DNA, the CDR3 is TGTGCCAGTATAACTACCTTGAGCCGGGACGGATACTTCAATCAGCCCCAGCATTTT.